This entry describes one TCR beta chain. Its specificity is not known. The CDR3 is 14 residues long. Trimming cost V 8 bases and J 7 bases; bases outside gene matches: 11. Germline V CDR1 and CDR2: ENHRY, SYGVKD. This entry belongs to a study of beta chain features in type 1 diabetes. The overall study: Cell yields, gender and age were similar in healthy donors and patients. Across the samples, roughly 99 million sorted cells were examined in total. Study-wide results and caveats: It was among patients, rather than healthy donors, that naive, central memory and Treg TCRB repertoires appeared more similar. Shorter templates might be favored by PCR, equally in patients and controls.

Expressed TCRB transcripts got sequenced, as all isolated RNA was reverse transcribed. The repertoire was sequenced with immunoSEQ multiplex PCR; TCRdb's copy has only in-frame clones and lacks some. The sample gives about 930,000 clones, roughly a sixth of which show up once; about 0.02% is in the top ten. Sequenced material: naive CD4+ T cells from blood. The V gene is TRBV10-3, the J gene TRBJ2-7; the match to TRBD1 covers 10 bases. This TCR derives from a woman in her late teens or twenties in good health. The CDR3 nucleotides are TGTGCCATCGGGCAGCCGGGACAGGGGAAAGAGCAGTACTTC. Its translation: CAIGQPGQGKEQYF.